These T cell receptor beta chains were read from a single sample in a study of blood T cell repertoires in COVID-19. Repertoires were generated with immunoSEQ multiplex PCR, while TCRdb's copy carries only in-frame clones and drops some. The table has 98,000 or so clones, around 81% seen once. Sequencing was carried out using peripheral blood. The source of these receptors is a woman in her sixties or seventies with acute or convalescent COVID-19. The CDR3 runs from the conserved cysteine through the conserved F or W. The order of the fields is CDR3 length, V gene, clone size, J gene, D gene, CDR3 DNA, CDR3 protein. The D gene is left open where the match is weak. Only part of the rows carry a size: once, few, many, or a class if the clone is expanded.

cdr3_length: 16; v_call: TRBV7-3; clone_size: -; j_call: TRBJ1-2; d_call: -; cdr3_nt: TGTGCCAGCAGCTTAAACCCAGCCACAGAGAACTATGGCTACACCTTC; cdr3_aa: CASSLNPATENYGYTF
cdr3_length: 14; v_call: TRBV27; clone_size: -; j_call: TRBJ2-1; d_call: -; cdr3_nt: TGTGCCAGCAGTTTATTACCCGGGCAGGGGGGGCAGTTCTTC; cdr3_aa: CASSLLPGQGGQFF
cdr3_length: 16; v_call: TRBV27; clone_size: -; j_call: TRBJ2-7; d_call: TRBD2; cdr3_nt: TGTGCCAGCAGCCGACAAGCTAGCGGGTCAGCCTACGAGCAGTACTTC; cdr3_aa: CASSRQASGSAYEQYF
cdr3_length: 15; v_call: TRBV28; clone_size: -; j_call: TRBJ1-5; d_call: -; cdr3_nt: TGTGCCAGCAGTTTAAAGTCAGGGACTCATCAGCCCCAGCATTTT; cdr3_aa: CASSLKSGTHQPQHF
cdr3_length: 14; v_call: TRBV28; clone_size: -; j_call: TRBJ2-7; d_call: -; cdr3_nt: TGTGCCAGCAGTTTCGGGCTAGCCGGCTACGAGCAGTACTTC; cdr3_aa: CASSFGLAGYEQYF
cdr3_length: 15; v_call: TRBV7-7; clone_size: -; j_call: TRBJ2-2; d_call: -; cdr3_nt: TGTGCCAGCAGCCCGGGATCTTCGAACACCGGGGAGCTGTTTTTT; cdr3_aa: CASSPGSSNTGELFF
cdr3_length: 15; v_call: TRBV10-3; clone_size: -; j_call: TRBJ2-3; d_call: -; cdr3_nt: TGTGCCATCAGTGAGGGCACTCCGGGAGCAGATACGCAGTATTTT; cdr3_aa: CAISEGTPGADTQYF
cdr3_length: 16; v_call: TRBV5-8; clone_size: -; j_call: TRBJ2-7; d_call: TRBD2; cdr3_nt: TGTGCCAGCTCGGTGGGACTAGCGGGAGGGAAGGACGAGCAGTACTTC; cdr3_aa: CASSVGLAGGKDEQYF
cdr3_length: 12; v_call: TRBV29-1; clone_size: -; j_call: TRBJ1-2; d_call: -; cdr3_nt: TGCAGCGTTGGCTACGGGACATATGGCTACACCTTC; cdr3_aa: CSVGYGTYGYTF
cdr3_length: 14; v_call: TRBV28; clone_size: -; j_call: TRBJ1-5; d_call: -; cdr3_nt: TGTGCCAGCAGTCCCATACAGGAGCATCAGCCCCAGCATTTT; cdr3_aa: CASSPIQEHQPQHF
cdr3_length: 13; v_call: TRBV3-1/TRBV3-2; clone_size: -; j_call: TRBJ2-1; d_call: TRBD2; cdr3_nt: TGTGCCAGCATGGAACTAGCGGGAGGGAATCAGTTCTTC; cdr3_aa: CASMELAGGNQFF
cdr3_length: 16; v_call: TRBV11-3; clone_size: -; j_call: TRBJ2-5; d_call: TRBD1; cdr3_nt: TGTGCCAGCAGCTTAGGGGGGACAGGGGCCCAAGAGACCCAGTACTTC; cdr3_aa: CASSLGGTGAQETQYF
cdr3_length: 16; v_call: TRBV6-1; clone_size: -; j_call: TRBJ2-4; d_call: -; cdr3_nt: TGTGCCAGCAGTGAACCAGACAACAGGGCGAAAAACATTCAGTACTTC; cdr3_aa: CASSEPDNRAKNIQYF
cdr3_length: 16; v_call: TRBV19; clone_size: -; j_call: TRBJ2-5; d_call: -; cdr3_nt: TGTGCCAGTAGTATGGGAGGGGGGAGTCTTCAAGAGACCCAGTACTTC; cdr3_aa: CASSMGGGSLQETQYF
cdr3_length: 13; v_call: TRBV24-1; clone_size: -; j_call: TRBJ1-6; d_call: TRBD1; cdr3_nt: TGTGCCACCAACCCGGGACAGGATTCACCCCTCCACTTT; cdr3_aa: CATNPGQDSPLHF
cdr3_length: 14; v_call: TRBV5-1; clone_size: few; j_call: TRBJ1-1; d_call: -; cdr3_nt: TGCGCCAGCAGGGTGGGCAGTTCGAACACTGAAGCTTTCTTT; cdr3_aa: CASRVGSSNTEAFF
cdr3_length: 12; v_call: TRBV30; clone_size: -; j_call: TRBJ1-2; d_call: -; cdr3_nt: TGTGCCTGGAGTAAGGGGCCGTATGGCTACACCTTC; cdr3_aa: CAWSKGPYGYTF
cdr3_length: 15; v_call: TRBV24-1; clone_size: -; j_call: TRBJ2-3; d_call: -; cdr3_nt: TGTGCCACTCAAGGTGGCGCGACTAGCACAGATACGCAGTATTTT; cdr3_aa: CATQGGATSTDTQYF
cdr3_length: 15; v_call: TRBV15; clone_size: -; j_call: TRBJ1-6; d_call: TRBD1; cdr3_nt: TGTGCCACCAGCAGAGAGGACAGGGCCAATTCACCCCTCCACTTT; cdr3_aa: CATSREDRANSPLHF
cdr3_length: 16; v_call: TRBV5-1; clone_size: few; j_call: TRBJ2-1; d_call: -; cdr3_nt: TGCGCCAGCAGCTTGATCGCCCAGGGTGCGTCTAATGAGCAGTTCTTC; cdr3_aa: CASSLIAQGASNEQFF
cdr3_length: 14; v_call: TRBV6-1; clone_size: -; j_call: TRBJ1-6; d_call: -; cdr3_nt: TGTGCCAGCAGTGAAGCTGTGGGGAGGGGTCCCCTCCACTTT; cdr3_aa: CASSEAVGRGPLHF
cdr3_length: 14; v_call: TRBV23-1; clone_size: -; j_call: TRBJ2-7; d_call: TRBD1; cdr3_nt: TGCGCCAGCCGGGGGACAGGGGATCCCTACGAGCAGTACTTC; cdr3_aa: CASRGTGDPYEQYF
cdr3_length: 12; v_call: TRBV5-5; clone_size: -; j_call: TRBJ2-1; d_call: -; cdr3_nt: TGTGCCAGCAGCTTCAGTGACAATGAGCAGTTCTTC; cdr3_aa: CASSFSDNEQFF
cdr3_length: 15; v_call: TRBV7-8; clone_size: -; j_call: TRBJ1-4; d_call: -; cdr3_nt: TGTGCCAGCAGCTCACAGGGCGCAACTAATGAAAAACTGTTTTTT; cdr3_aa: CASSSQGATNEKLFF
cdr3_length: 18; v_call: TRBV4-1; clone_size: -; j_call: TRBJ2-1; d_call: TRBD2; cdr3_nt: TGCGCCAGCAGCCAACCGCTCCGGGGGCGGGGGGGGTTTAATGAGCAGTTCTTC; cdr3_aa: CASSQPLRGRGGFNEQFF
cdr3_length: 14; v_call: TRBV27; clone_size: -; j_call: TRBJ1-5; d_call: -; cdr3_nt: TGTGCCAGCAGTTTTAACGGTGGCAATCAGCCCCAGCATTTT; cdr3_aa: CASSFNGGNQPQHF
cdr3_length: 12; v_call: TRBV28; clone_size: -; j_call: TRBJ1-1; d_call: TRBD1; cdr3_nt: TGTGCCAGCAGTTCCCGGACAGGGCAAGCTTTCTTT; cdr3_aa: CASSSRTGQAFF
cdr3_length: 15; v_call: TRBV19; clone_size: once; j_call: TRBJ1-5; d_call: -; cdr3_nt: TGTGCCAGTAACCAGGACAGTTCCGTCAATCAGCCCCAGCATTTT; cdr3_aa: CASNQDSSVNQPQHF
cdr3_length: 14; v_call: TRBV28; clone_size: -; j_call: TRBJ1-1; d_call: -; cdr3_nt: TGTGCCAGCACTATAGACAGGAAAAACACTGAAGCTTTCTTT; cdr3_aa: CASTIDRKNTEAFF
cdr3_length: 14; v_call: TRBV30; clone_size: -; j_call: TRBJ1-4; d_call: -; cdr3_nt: TGTGCCTGGAGTGTACCGGGGGGAGGTGAAAAACTGTTTTTT; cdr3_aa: CAWSVPGGGEKLFF
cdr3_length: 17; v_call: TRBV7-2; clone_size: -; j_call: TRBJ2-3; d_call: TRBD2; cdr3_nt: TGTGCCAGCAGCTTGGGTCAGCGGGGCCTAAGCACAGATACGCAGTATTTT; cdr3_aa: CASSLGQRGLSTDTQYF
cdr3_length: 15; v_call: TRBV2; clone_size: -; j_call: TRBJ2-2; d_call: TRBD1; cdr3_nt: TGTGCCAGCAGTTTGGACAGGGCGAACACCGGGGAGCTGTTTTTT; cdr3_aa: CASSLDRANTGELFF
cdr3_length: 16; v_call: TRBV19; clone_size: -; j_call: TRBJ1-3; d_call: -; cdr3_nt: TGTGCCAGTAGTATAGCACTGGTGAGCTCTGGAAACACCATATATTTT; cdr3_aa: CASSIALVSSGNTIYF
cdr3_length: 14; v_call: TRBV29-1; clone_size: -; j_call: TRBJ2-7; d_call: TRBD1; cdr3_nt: TGCAGCGTTGAGGACAGGGATACTTCCTACGAGCAGTACTTC; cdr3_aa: CSVEDRDTSYEQYF
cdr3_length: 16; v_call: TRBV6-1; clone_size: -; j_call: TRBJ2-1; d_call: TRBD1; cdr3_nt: TGTGCCAGCAGTGATCGGGACAGGGTTTCCTACAATGAGCAGTTCTTC; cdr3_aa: CASSDRDRVSYNEQFF
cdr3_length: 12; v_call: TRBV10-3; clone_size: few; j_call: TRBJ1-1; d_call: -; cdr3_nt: TGTGCCGTACAGGGATCGAACACTGAAGCTTTCTTT; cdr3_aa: CAVQGSNTEAFF